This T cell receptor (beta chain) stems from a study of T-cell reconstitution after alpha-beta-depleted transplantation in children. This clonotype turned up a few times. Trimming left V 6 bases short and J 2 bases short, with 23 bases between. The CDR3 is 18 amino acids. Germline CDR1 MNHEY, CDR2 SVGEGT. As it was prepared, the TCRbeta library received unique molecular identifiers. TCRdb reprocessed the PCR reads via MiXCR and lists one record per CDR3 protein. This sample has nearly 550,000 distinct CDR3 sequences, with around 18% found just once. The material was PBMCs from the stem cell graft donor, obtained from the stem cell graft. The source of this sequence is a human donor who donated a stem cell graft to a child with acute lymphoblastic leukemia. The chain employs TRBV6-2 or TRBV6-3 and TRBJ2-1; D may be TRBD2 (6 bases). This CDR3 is CASRVPVSGTPAYNEQFF. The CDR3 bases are TGTGCCAGCAGGGTTCCCGTTAGCGGTACCCCTGCCTACAATGAGCAGTTCTTC.